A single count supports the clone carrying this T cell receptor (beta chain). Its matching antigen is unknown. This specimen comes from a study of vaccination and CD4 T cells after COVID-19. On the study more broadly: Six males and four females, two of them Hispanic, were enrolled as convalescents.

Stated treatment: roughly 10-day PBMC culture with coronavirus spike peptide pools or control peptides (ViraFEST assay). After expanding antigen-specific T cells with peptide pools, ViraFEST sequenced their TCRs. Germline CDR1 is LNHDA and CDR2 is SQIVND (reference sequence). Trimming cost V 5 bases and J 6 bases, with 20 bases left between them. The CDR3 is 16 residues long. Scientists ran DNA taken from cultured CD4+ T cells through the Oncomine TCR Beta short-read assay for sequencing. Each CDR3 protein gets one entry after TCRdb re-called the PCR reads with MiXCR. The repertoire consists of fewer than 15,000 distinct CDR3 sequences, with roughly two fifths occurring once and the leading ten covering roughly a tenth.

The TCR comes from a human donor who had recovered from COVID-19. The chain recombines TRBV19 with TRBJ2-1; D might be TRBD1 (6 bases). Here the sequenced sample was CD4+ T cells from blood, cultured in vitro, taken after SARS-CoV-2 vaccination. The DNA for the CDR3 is TGTGCCAGTAGTCTACGGACAGACTACTCGGGCAATGAGCAGTTCTTC. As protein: CASSLRTDYSGNEQFF. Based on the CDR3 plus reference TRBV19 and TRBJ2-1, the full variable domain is DGGITQSPKYLFRKEGQNVTLSCEQNLNHDAMYWYRQDPGQGLRLIYYSQIVNDFQKGDIAEGYSVSREKKESFPLTVTSAQKNPTAFYLCASSLRTDYSGNEQFFGPGTRLTVL.